This T cell receptor beta chain was documented in a study of OX40 agonist ivuxolimab in advanced cancers. Autoimmune disease history or systemic immunosuppression led to patients being barred. The method was immunoSEQ multiplex PCR; TCRdb's version includes in-frame clones alone and lacks a portion of them. Here the sample spans about 66,000 clones, about four fifths being singletons. The germline CDR1 and CDR2 sequences are SGHVS and FNYEAQ. With 4 bases removed from V and 0 bases from J, the gap between germline ends came to 10 bases. CDR3 length equals 15 residues. This sequence originates from an adult with an advanced solid tumor such as melanoma, head and neck, liver or kidney cancer. The chain carries TRBV7-6 and TRBJ1-5; possible D gene TRBD1, 5 bases. The source material was CD4+ or CD8+ T cells sorted from blood, sampled in a trial of the OX40 agonist ivuxolimab. The CDR3 loop is CASSSRADSNQPQHF. DNA for the CDR3: TGTGCCAGCAGCTCCAGGGCCGATAGCAATCAGCCCCAGCATTTT.